The rows below give T cell receptor beta chains drawn from one sample of a study of T cell responses to AZD1222 COVID-19 vaccine. Profiled with immunoSEQ multiplex PCR; TCRdb holds only in-frame clones, not every one. Of fewer than 100,000 clones listed, approximately 90% were seen once; the top ten hold 11%. This specimen consisted of peripheral blood, obtained 28 days after the second AZD1222 dose. The receptors stem from an adult who received the AZD1222 COVID-19 vaccine. CDR3s leave out the opening cysteine and the closing phenylalanine or tryptophan. Fields, in order: V gene, CDR3 protein.

>TRBV15
ATSRGQGLTGELF
>TRBV4-1
ASSQGAGHSQDYGYT
>TRBV24-1
ATSGPRRSGNTIY
>TRBV24-1
ATSDKITQGRSNIQY
>TRBV4-3
ASSQVGKAF
>TRBV10-3
AISERRSGGVEKLF
>TRBV27
ASSLRTGSNQPQH
>TRBV28
VSSTTGWGYT
>TRBV5-6
ASSLDRDEQY
>TRBV6-5
ASSPPGQGLY
>TRBV2
ASSEALGGQGTQY
>TRBV29-1
SVESRDRGSYNEQF
>TRBV11-2
ASSLGDGYEQY
>TRBV2
AGGVGTEAF
>TRBV3-1/TRBV3-2
ASSQAWEETGDSPLH
>TRBV7-2
ASSLGVQATSTDTQY
>TRBV6-5
ASPDVGADTQY
>TRBV5-1
ASSLGQGGSPLH
>TRBV6-4
ASSPFGGLGYT
>TRBV7-2
ASSLSALRDRGRGYEQY
>TRBV28
ASSPSGEPSYEQY
>TRBV3-1/TRBV3-2
ASSQTWSFNSPLH
>TRBV6-5
ASTLGLGADTQY
>TRBV6-5
ASSYSGAYEQY
>TRBV28
ASSLGGRGHQPQH
>TRBV18
ASSPRTGFEKLF